A single sample is the source of the 15 T cell receptor beta chains below, sequenced in a study of blood T cell repertoires in COVID-19. TCRdb's copy holds only in-frame clones and misses some; the assay was immunoSEQ multiplex PCR. This sample has 250,000 to 350,000 clones, with 85% to 90% found just once. What was sequenced was peripheral blood. These receptors were obtained from a woman aged 25-40 years with COVID-19, enrolled during active disease.

This chain uses TRBV2 with TRBJ1-5; TRBD1 agrees at 7 bases. With V trimmed by 8 bases and J by 11 bases, 12 bases remained unmatched. This CDR3 has 13 amino acids. Germline V gene sequence: CDR1 SNHLY, CDR2 FYNNEI. In DNA form, the CDR3 reads TGTGCCAGCGGTCGACAGGGTTCTACGTCCCAGCATTTT. It translates to CASGRQGSTSQHF.

The CDR3 sequence: CASSEATSGRTRETQYF. For the CDR3, the DNA is TGCGCCAGCAGTGAGGCGACTAGCGGGAGAACACGAGAGACCCAGTACTTC. The rearrangement uses TRBV10-2 and TRBJ2-5, with 12 nucleotides matching TRBD2. Germline CDR1 reads WSHSY; CDR2 reads SAAADI. Germline trimming cut 2 bases from V and 4 bases from J; bases unmatched to any gene: 8. This CDR3 contains 17 residues.

This chain uses TRBV5-6 with TRBJ2-1; 7 nucleotides line up with TRBD1. With V trimmed by 1 base and J by 2 bases, 3 bases remained unmatched. This CDR3 is built from 15 residues. CDR1 is SGHDT, CDR2 YYEEEE, per germline. CDR3 DNA sequence: TGTGCCAGCAGCTTGCAGGGGGTCACCTACAATGAGCAGTTCTTC. This gives the protein CASSLQGVTYNEQFF. The variable domain in full, with the rest retrieved from reference TRBV5-6 and TRBJ2-1, is DAGVTQSPTHLIKTRGQQVTLRCSPKSGHDTVSWYQQALGQGPQFIFQYYEEEERQRGNFPDRFSGHQFPNYSSELNVNALLLGDSALYLCASSLQGVTYNEQFFGPGTRLTVL.

V is TRBV19 and J is TRBJ2-7; D may be TRBD1 (6 bases). The V and J ends lost 2 bases and 5 bases respectively, with 10 bases between them. The V gene's germline CDR1 is LNHDA and CDR2 SQIVND (reference sequence). The CDR3 runs to 13 residues. The CDR3 region is CASSISQGNEQYF. CDR3 nucleotide sequence: TGTGCCAGTAGTATAAGTCAGGGGAACGAGCAGTACTTC.

The chain has TRBV18 and TRBJ1-2; D unclear. V was pared by 3 bases and J by 4 bases, with 24 bases between. Germline V gene lookup returns CDR1 KGHSH and CDR2 LQKENI. The CDR3 consists of 18 residues. The CDR3 DNA reads TGTGCCAGCTCACCGGGCGGAGGGCGAGACCTTGGCCCCTATGGCTACACCTTC. Translated, it gives CASSPGGGRDLGPYGYTF.

The J gene is TRBJ1-5, the V gene TRBV19, with 10 nucleotides matching TRBD1. This CDR3 spans 15 amino acids. CDR1 and CDR2 (germline): LNHDA, SQIVND (reference sequence). V lost 4 bases, J lost 6 bases, and 6 bases stayed unmatched. CDR3 in amino acids: CASSRDRGQSQPQHF. CDR3 coding DNA: TGTGCCAGTAGTAGAGACAGGGGGCAGAGTCAGCCCCAGCATTTT.

V is TRBV9 and J is TRBJ2-1; D is ambiguous. The germline V gene has CDR1 SGDLS and CDR2 YYNGEE. The CDR3 covers 14 residues. The V end lost 0 bases, the J end lost 6 bases, and 10 bases lay between the germline ends. The CDR3 coding sequence is TGTGCCAGCAGCGTAGACTCCAGGCTCAATGAGCAGTTCTTC. It translates to CASSVDSRLNEQFF. The variable domain in full, completed from reference TRBV9 and TRBJ2-1, reads DSGVTQTPKHLITATGQRVTLRCSPRSGDLSVYWYQQSLDQGLQFLIQYYNGEERAKGNILERFSAQQFPDLHSELNLSSLELGDSALYFCASSVDSRLNEQFFGPGTRLTVL.

The DNA of the CDR3 is TGTGCCAGCAGTTTAGGGACAGCTAGCACAGATACGCAGTATTTT. It translates to CASSLGTASTDTQYF. This chain connects TRBV28 to TRBJ2-3, with 7 nucleotides matching TRBD1. Germline lookup yields CDR1 MDHEN and CDR2 SYDVKM. After removal of 2 bases from V and 0 bases from J, the junction contained 2 bases not matched to a gene. The CDR3 length is 15 residues.

J is TRBJ1-1 and V is TRBV6-2 or TRBV6-3; 9 positions match TRBD1. The CDR3 contains 14 residues. The V gene end was trimmed by 0 bases and the J gene end by 8 bases; junction bases not matched to a gene: 4. The germline gives CDR1 MNHEY, CDR2 SVGEGT. The CDR3 DNA sequence: TGTGCCAGCAGTTACTCACAGGGGGCAACGGAAGCTTTCTTT. It specifies CASSYSQGATEAFF.

The rearrangement joins TRBV4-3 to TRBJ1-5, with 7 bases aligning to TRBD1. J was trimmed by 5 bases and V by 0 bases; bases with no gene match: 7. The CDR3 covers 16 residues. Germline lookup yields CDR1 LGHNA and CDR2 YSLEER. The CDR3 is CASSQEYGTADQPQHF. The DNA for the CDR3 is TGCGCCAGCAGCCAAGAATATGGGACAGCGGATCAGCCCCAGCATTTT.

The chain recombines TRBV7-9 with TRBJ1-4, with D unclear. Trimming took 5 bases from V and 5 from J, leaving 9 bases between them. The V gene's germline CDR1 is SEHNR and CDR2 FQNEAQ (reference sequence). The CDR3 is 13 amino acids. In DNA, the CDR3 is TGTGCCAGCAGCGTAGACGGGAATGAAAAACTGTTTTTT. This encodes CASSVDGNEKLFF.

This chain connects TRBV18 to TRBJ2-1; 7 positions agree with TRBD1. CDR3 length equals 14 residues. With V trimmed by 2 bases and J by 5 bases, 3 bases remained unmatched. In germline, CDR1 is KGHSH, CDR2 LQKENI. The CDR3 reads CASSPFQGDNEQFF. The CDR3 DNA sequence: TGTGCCAGCTCACCATTCCAGGGGGACAATGAGCAGTTCTTC.

The J gene is TRBJ2-1, the V gene TRBV5-8; a possible D gene is TRBD2 (6 bases). Germline lookup yields CDR1 SGHTS and CDR2 YDEGEE. The V gene lost 0 bases and the J gene lost 2 bases, with 15 bases spanning the gap. The CDR3 has 17 amino acids. The CDR3 region is CASSLAIWREPYNEQFF. In DNA, the CDR3 is TGTGCCAGCAGCTTGGCCATTTGGAGGGAACCCTACAATGAGCAGTTCTTC.

J is TRBJ2-3 and V is TRBV5-6; 7 positions agree with TRBD1. With 4 bases clipped from V and 3 bases from J, the junction kept 11 bases outside the gene matches. CDR1 is SGHDT and CDR2 is YYEEEE in the germline V gene. This CDR3 region has 16 residues. The CDR3 DNA follows: TGTGCCAGCAGCGGCCAGACAGGGATGGGGACAGATACGCAGTATTTT. Protein: CASSGQTGMGTDTQYF.

The rearrangement links TRBV10-1 to TRBJ2-3; TRBD1 might be the D (6 bases). Germline V gives CDR1 WNHNN, CDR2 SYGVQD (reference sequence). V dropped 3 bases and J dropped 1 base, with 8 bases sitting between them. CDR3 length: 14 residues. The CDR3 bases are TGCGCCAGCAGTGACCAGGGGCGCACAGATACGCAGTATTTT. Translating gives CASSDQGRTDTQYF.